The rows below give T cell receptor beta chains drawn from one sample of a study of T cell changes during pregnancy in multiple sclerosis. Generated by immunoSEQ multiplex PCR, the TCRdb table keeps only in-frame clones and is missing some. The sample has roughly 40,000 clones; roughly 89% are singletons. Sequenced material: CD4+ T cells from peripheral blood mononuclear cells, taken in the first trimester of pregnancy. Source of these receptors: a female donor with multiple sclerosis, enrolled in a pregnancy study. Each CDR3 is given with its conserved first and last residue. A D gene is named only where the DNA matches it firmly. Not every row has a clone size; where given, it reads once, few, many or a size class.

cdr3_nt	cdr3_aa	d_call	clone_size	v_call	j_call
TGCGCCAGCAGCCCCGTGGGGGGGCCGTCCGCCGAGCAGTACTTC	CASSPVGGPSAEQYF	.	.	TRBV4-3	TRBJ2-7
TGTGCCAGCAGCCCCGCGACAATAGACAGGGACCTAAACTATGGCTACACCTTC	CASSPATIDRDLNYGYTF	TRBD1	.	TRBV7-6	TRBJ1-2
TGTGCCAGTAGTATACCGGGTGCCTCTGGAAACACCATATATTTT	CASSIPGASGNTIYF	.	.	TRBV19	TRBJ1-3
TGTGCCAGCAGCGTGGGACTAGTGGGAGAGCAGTACTTC	CASSVGLVGEQYF	TRBD2	.	TRBV9	TRBJ2-5
TGTGCCAGCAGGGGACAGGGTAGAATCAATGAGCAGTTCTTC	CASRGQGRINEQFF	TRBD1	.	TRBV6-6	TRBJ2-1
TGTGCCAGCAGTTACGAGGGAACTTCCACCTACGAGCAGTACTTC	CASSYEGTSTYEQYF	.	.	TRBV6-6	TRBJ2-7
TGCGCCAGCAGTGAAAGATCAAGGGGATTCTACGAGCAGTACTTC	CASSERSRGFYEQYF	.	.	TRBV10-2	TRBJ2-7
TGTGCCAGCAGTGAAACAGGACGAGGTTGGGAGCAGTTCTTC	CASSETGRGWEQFF	.	.	TRBV25-1	TRBJ2-1
TGTGCCAGCAGCTTGGAGTACTCTTCCTACAATGAGCAGTTCTTC	CASSLEYSSYNEQFF	.	.	TRBV5-6	TRBJ2-1
TGTGCCAGCAGTTTTTACGGGAGTGAGCAGTTCTTC	CASSFYGSEQFF	.	once	TRBV28	TRBJ2-1